Listed here are 28 T cell receptor beta chains from one sample, sequenced in a study of blood T cells in healthy people across ages (dated by TCRdb to between 2014 and 2017). The method behind the library was 5' RACE. Sequencer: Illumina HiSeq 2500. A second PCR of about 7 to 12 cycles was performed with a sample-barcoded 5' primer and a J-beta primer mix. In TCRdb, the public reads were trimmed at Q25 with fastp and aligned with MiXCR, with productive beta chains retained. Here each entry gathers all rows of one CDR3 protein and keeps the most common genes and DNA. Within this sample are 1.5 million to 1.8 million distinct CDR3 sequences, with 42% of them counted one time only. The top ten clones comprise roughly 3.7% of the sample. The sequenced sample consisted of blood. Receptor source: a woman between 18 and 30 years old in good health.

In this sample, this clonotype turned up many times. Written as DNA, the CDR3 is TGTGCCAGCAGGCCCCTGGACATGGAGTTCACAGATACGCAGTATTTT. It yields the protein CASRPLDMEFTDTQYF. V is TRBV28 and J is TRBJ2-3; TRBD1 might be the D (5 bases). The CDR3 covers 16 residues. V dropped 6 bases and J dropped 2 bases, with 18 bases sitting between them. The germline CDR1 and CDR2 sequences are MDHEN and SYDVKM. Full variable domain (remainder filled in from reference TRBV28 and TRBJ2-3): DVKVTQSSRYLVKRTGEKVFLECVQDMDHENMFWYRQDPGLGLRLIYFSYDVKMKEKGDIPEGYSVSREKKERFSLILESASTNQTSMYLCASRPLDMEFTDTQYFGPGTRLTVL.

V and J are TRBV27 and TRBJ2-7; TRBD1 matches at 10 bases. CDR3 length equals 13 residues. The V gene end was trimmed by 9 bases and the J gene end by 4 bases; junction bases not matched to a gene: 6. Germline CDR1 reads MNHEY; CDR2 reads SMNVEV (reference sequence). The CDR3 region is CASSGQGPYEQYF. In DNA, the CDR3 is TGTGCCAGTTCGGGACAGGGGCCATACGAGCAGTACTTC.

The rearrangement joins TRBV28 to TRBJ1-1, with a tentative D call TRBD1 (6 bases). The CDR3 spans 14 residues. V was shortened by 2 bases and J by 4 bases, with 11 bases between the two germline ends. Per germline, CDR1 MDHEN and CDR2 SYDVKM. The CDR3, as DNA: TGTGCCAGCAGTTTACTGGGACATGCCACTGAAGCTTTCTTT. Residues: CASSLLGHATEAFF.

This clonotype was picked up a small number of times. V usage is TRBV20-1 and J usage is TRBJ1-2; D not certain. Trimming removed 4 bases from V and 4 bases from J, with 19 bases in between. The CDR3 is 15 amino acids. Germline values: CDR1 DFQATT, CDR2 SNEGSKA (reference sequence). Here the CDR3 reads CSATIPGRLIYGYTF. Here the CDR3 DNA reads TGCAGTGCTACCATCCCAGGACGCCTGATCTATGGCTACACCTTC.

This clonotype was counted a single time. The rearrangement links TRBV5-6 to TRBJ2-5, with 7 bases aligning to TRBD1. CDR1 and CDR2 (germline): SGHDT, YYEEEE. Trimming removed 4 bases from V and 5 bases from J; junction bases left unmatched: 8. The CDR3 sequence is 14 residues long. The CDR3 DNA follows: TGTGCCAGCAGCAGGGGACAGCCTTTGGAGACCCAGTACTTC. Translating gives CASSRGQPLETQYF. The whole variable domain, filled in from reference TRBV5-6 and TRBJ2-5, reads DAGVTQSPTHLIKTRGQQVTLRCSPKSGHDTVSWYQQALGQGPQFIFQYYEEEERQRGNFPDRFSGHQFPNYSSELNVNALLLGDSALYLCASSRGQPLETQYFGPGTRLLVL.

This clonotype was seen only a few times. The J gene is TRBJ2-3, the V gene TRBV4-3, with D uncertain. The germline V gene has CDR1 LGHNA and CDR2 YSLEER. V lost 0 bases, J lost 1 base, and 8 bases lay in between. The CDR3 consists of 15 residues. Written as DNA, the CDR3 is TGCGCCAGCAGCCAAGAGACGGGTGGCACAGATACGCAGTATTTT. It specifies CASSQETGGTDTQYF.

The J gene is TRBJ2-3, the V gene TRBV12-3 or TRBV12-4; TRBD1 matches 11 bases. The V gene end was trimmed by 2 bases and the J gene end by 4 bases; junction bases not matched to a gene: 2. There are 15 residues in the CDR3. CDR3 coding DNA: TGTGCCAGCAGTTTATGGGGACAGGGGGCAGATACGCAGTATTTT. Translation: CASSLWGQGADTQYF.

The rearrangement links TRBV28 to TRBJ2-7; weak D call: TRBD2 (6 bases). Trimming stripped 2 bases from V and 0 bases from J, with 20 bases between. Per germline, CDR1 MDHEN and CDR2 SYDVKM. The CDR3 consists of 18 residues. The CDR3 protein is CASSLSPGLGASSYEQYF. The CDR3 DNA is TGTGCCAGCAGTTTAAGCCCGGGACTCGGGGCGAGCTCCTACGAGCAGTACTTC.

The V gene is TRBV27, the J gene TRBJ2-1, with D perhaps TRBD1 (6 bases). This CDR3 is 15 amino acids long. V lost 2 bases and J lost 2, with 10 bases in between. CDR1 and CDR2 (germline): MNHEY, SMNVEV (reference sequence). CDR3 in amino acids: CASSLTRGAYNEQFF. DNA of the CDR3: TGTGCCAGCAGTTTAACCAGGGGCGCCTACAATGAGCAGTTCTTC.

This clonotype was seen more than once but under ten times. The chain's CDR3 is CSVPVTSSGTGVDTQYF. CDR3 bases: TGCAGCGTCCCAGTCACATCTTCCGGGACAGGGGTGGATACGCAGTATTTT. The V gene is TRBV29-1, the J gene TRBJ2-3, with 10 bases identical to TRBD1. This CDR3 spans 17 amino acids. Germline V lookup: CDR1 SQVTM, CDR2 ANQGSEA. V trimming: 6 bases; J trimming: 6 bases; junction bases outside the gene matches: 18.

The genes are TRBV6-6 and TRBJ2-7, with D tentatively TRBD1 or TRBD2 (7 bases each). Trimming stripped 6 bases from V and 1 base from J, with 13 bases between. Per the germline V gene, CDR1 is MNHNY and CDR2 is SVGAGI (reference sequence). This CDR3 has 14 residues. CDR3 amino acids: CASRDREGSYEQYF. The DNA of the CDR3 is TGTGCCAGCAGAGACAGGGAGGGGTCCTACGAGCAGTACTTC.

The chain uses TRBV5-4 and TRBJ1-2; D gene uncertain. CDR1 and CDR2 from the germline V gene are SGHNT and YYREEE (reference sequence). CDR3 size: 18 residues. V lost 0 bases and J lost 7, with 25 bases in between. The CDR3 coding sequence is TGTGCCAGCAGCTTGGCCCTGGGGTCGAGGGAGCTTATTGTTGGCTACACCTTC. As protein: CASSLALGSRELIVGYTF.

This clonotype showed up just a few times. CDR3: CSVLGHEQFF. The CDR3 region has the DNA TGCAGCGTACTAGGCCATGAGCAGTTCTTC. This sequence joins TRBV29-1 and TRBJ2-1, with TRBD2 as a possible D gene (5 bases). Germline V gives CDR1 SQVTM, CDR2 ANQGSEA. V lost 6 bases to trimming and J lost 8 bases, with 8 bases between them. The CDR3 contains 10 residues.

The J gene is TRBJ2-4, the V gene TRBV27, with TRBD1 matching over 9 bases. The J call could be wrong; TRBJ2-7 is a better fit for the DNA end. The CDR3 extends over 14 amino acids. The V gene's germline CDR1 is MNHEY and CDR2 SMNVEV (reference sequence). The CDR3: CASSLDRGRREQYF. In DNA, the CDR3 is TGTGCCAGCAGTTTGGACAGGGGAAGACGCGAGCAGTACTTC.

This clonotype was observed a handful of times. The chain couples TRBV12-3 or TRBV12-4 to TRBJ2-3; TRBD2 aligns across 11 bases. The CDR3 has 19 residues. The V gene end was trimmed by 4 bases and the J gene end by 0 bases; junction bases not matched to a gene: 12. The CDR3 sequence: CASSSSLAGGPSSTDTQYF. The CDR3 DNA is TGTGCCAGCAGTTCAAGCCTAGCGGGGGGTCCCTCTAGCACAGATACGCAGTATTTT.

This clonotype was counted a few times. This sequence joins TRBV28 and TRBJ1-1, with a possible D match to TRBD1 (5 bases). Germline-derived CDR1 and CDR2 are MDHEN and SYDVKM. Trimming took off 6 bases at V and 4 bases at J, with 21 bases between the two ends. The CDR3 covers 16 residues. CDR3 region: CASRPGGRGVFTEAFF. The CDR3 DNA is TGTGCCAGCAGACCTGGGGGTAGGGGTGTTTTCACTGAAGCTTTCTTT.

The chain couples TRBV20-1 to TRBJ2-5; D might be TRBD2 (6 bases). Trimming pared 3 bases from V and 4 bases from J, leaving 15 bases between. Germline V lookup: CDR1 DFQATT, CDR2 SNEGSKA (reference sequence). The CDR3 spans 14 residues. The CDR3 coding sequence is TGCAGTGCTAGCTTAACTATGACTAGAGAGACCCAGTACTTC. Amino acids: CSASLTMTRETQYF.

A word on this clonotype: One end of the junction does not line up with germline, which may come from a read error. This chain joins TRBV3-1 and TRBJ2-3, with D unclear. This CDR3 contains 15 residues. CDR1 and CDR2 from the germline V gene are LGHDT and YNNKEL (reference sequence). As DNA, the CDR3 is TGTGCCAGCAGCCAGATGGTACAAAGCACAGATGCGCAGTATTTT. Its translation: CASSQMVQSTDAQYF.

This clonotype has just a few counts. The chain has TRBV20-1 and TRBJ1-2; D is unclear. V shed 3 bases and J shed 4 bases, with 12 bases lying between them. CDR1 and CDR2 from the germline V gene are DFQATT and SNEGSKA (reference sequence). The CDR3 covers 13 residues. CDR3 amino acids: CSASTGRSYGYTF. In DNA, the CDR3 is TGCAGTGCTAGTACCGGCAGAAGCTATGGCTACACCTTC.

The V and J genes are TRBV27 and TRBJ2-3; maybe TRBD2 (5 bases). The CDR3 contains 17 residues. Germline V gives CDR1 MNHEY, CDR2 SMNVEV (reference sequence). V was clipped by 7 bases and J by 2 bases, with 22 bases between them. Here the CDR3 DNA reads TGTGCCAGCAAACCTAGCCGCTACATTACCTCCACAGATACGCAGTATTTT. Amino acids: CASKPSRYITSTDTQYF.

The V call is TRBV20-1, the J call TRBJ2-1; D possibly uses TRBD1 or TRBD2 (5 bases each). The CDR3 is made up of 16 amino acids. The V end was cut by 3 bases, the J end by 1 base, with 16 bases between. CDR1 and CDR2 from the germline V gene are DFQATT and SNEGSKA (reference sequence). CDR3 loop: CSARILSGASYNEQFF. The CDR3 coding sequence is TGCAGTGCTAGGATCCTTTCCGGGGCTTCCTACAATGAGCAGTTCTTC.

The rearrangement uses TRBV7-9 and TRBJ1-2; 8 bases are shared with TRBD1. The CDR3 sequence is 13 residues long. After removal of 5 bases from V and 7 bases from J, the junction contained 6 bases not matched to a gene. Germline CDR1 reads SEHNR; CDR2 reads FQNEAQ (reference sequence). The CDR3 DNA reads TGTGCCAGCAGCGGGACAGGACATATTGGCTACACCTTC. It translates to CASSGTGHIGYTF.

This clonotype was found a few times. The chain couples TRBV20-1 to TRBJ2-3; D call uncertain. This CDR3 comprises 14 residues. Germline V gene lookup returns CDR1 DFQATT and CDR2 SNEGSKA (reference sequence). The germline V and J ends were trimmed by 0 bases and 4 bases, with 11 bases remaining between them. CDR3 DNA: TGCAGTGCTAGAGATCGGGTTGGGTCAGATACGCAGTATTTT. It codes for CSARDRVGSDTQYF.

The chain recombines TRBV20-1 with TRBJ2-7, with D perhaps TRBD1 (5 bases). CDR1 is DFQATT, CDR2 SNEGSKA, per germline (reference sequence). The CDR3 contains 11 residues. Trimming removed 5 bases from V and 5 bases from J, with 10 bases in between. CDR3 region: CSAGMGHEQYF. CDR3 DNA: TGCAGTGCTGGTATGGGGCACGAGCAGTACTTC.

This clonotype occurred a few times. The chain uses TRBV24-1 and TRBJ2-5; D could derive from TRBD1 or TRBD2 (5 bases each). Germline V gives CDR1 KGHDR, CDR2 SFDVKD. The CDR3 is 16 residues long. The ends were cut back, 4 bases at V and 1 base at J, with 15 bases in the middle. DNA for the CDR3: TGTGCCACCAGTGACTCCGGGACCGGATTCCAAGAGACCCAGTACTTC. Translating gives CATSDSGTGFQETQYF.

This clonotype has just one count. This chain uses TRBV10-3 with TRBJ2-7; D is possibly TRBD2 (6 bases). V was clipped by 5 bases and J by 0 bases, with 11 bases between them. The CDR3 loop spans 14 amino acids. Germline V CDR1 and CDR2: ENHRY, SYGVKD. The CDR3 DNA is TGTGCCATCAGTCATGCGACTAGCTCCTACGAGCAGTACTTC. The encoded protein is CAISHATSSYEQYF.

The chain carries TRBV29-1 and TRBJ1-2, with D possibly matching TRBD1 (5 bases). V lost 6 bases, J lost 3 bases, and 20 bases lay in between. CDR1 SQVTM and CDR2 ANQGSEA come from the germline V gene. There are 15 residues in the CDR3. CDR3 loop: CSVLRGPPTYYGYTF. CDR3 in DNA: TGCAGCGTACTCCGGGGCCCACCAACCTACTATGGCTACACCTTC.

The gene calls are TRBV4-2 and TRBJ2-2, with a possible D match to TRBD2 (5 bases). The CDR3 extends over 16 amino acids. Germline V lookup: CDR1 LGHNA, CDR2 YNFKEQ. The V end lost 6 bases, the J end lost 1 base, and 15 bases lay between the germline ends. This chain's CDR3 is CASSYPYRGNTGELFF. The CDR3 nucleotides read TGTGCCAGCAGTTACCCCTATCGGGGGAACACCGGGGAGCTGTTTTTT.